This T cell receptor beta chain was sequenced in a study of read filtering for tumor transcriptome and immune sequencing. Across the whole study: The cohort had 17 to 20 men and over twelve women aged roughly 47 to 85, mean about 72 years. RNA-seq yielded only roughly 85 to 1,400 TCR reads, IR-seq about 4.05 to 11 million. Study-wide results and caveats: This fraction held mixed bone marrow immune cells after CD138-negative sorting.

The library was built from about 0.4 ug RNA with molecular barcoded adaptors for alpha/delta and beta/gamma chains. TCRdb independently ran MiXCR on the reads; one entry per CDR3 protein. The sample yields roughly 61,000 distinct CDR3 sequences, 9% to 15% seen once. CDR3 length: 14 residues. V lost 0 bases, J lost 3 bases, and 2 bases stayed unmatched. The germline CDR1 and CDR2 sequences are DFQATT and SNEGSKA (reference sequence). Sampling of bone marrow took place during active disease in every patient. Comment on this clonotype: Its antigen remains unidentified.

The source material was a population of CD138-negative cells sorted from bone marrow. This sequence originates from a donor aged 40 or over with multiple myeloma. The chain couples TRBV20-1 to TRBJ2-7; 10 nucleotides agree with TRBD1. CDR3 amino acids: CSARDRTGGYEQYF. The CDR3 DNA reads TGCAGTGCTAGAGATCGGACAGGGGGCTACGAGCAGTACTTC.